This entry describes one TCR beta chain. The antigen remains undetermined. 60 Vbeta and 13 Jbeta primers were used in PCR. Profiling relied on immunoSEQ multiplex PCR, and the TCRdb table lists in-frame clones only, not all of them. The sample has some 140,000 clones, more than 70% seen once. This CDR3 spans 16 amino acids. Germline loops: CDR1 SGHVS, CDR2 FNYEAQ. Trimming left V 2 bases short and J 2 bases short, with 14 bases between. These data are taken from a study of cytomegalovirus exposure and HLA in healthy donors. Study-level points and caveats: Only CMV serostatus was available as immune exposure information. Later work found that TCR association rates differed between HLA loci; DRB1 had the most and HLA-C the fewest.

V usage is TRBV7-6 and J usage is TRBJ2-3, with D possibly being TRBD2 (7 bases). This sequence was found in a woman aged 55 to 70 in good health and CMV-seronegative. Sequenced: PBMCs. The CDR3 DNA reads TGTGCCAGCAGCTTAAATGTGCGGGGGCCCACAGATACGCAGTATTTT. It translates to CASSLNVRGPTDTQYF.